This T cell receptor (beta chain) appears in the sequencing data of a study of identical twins. Study outcomes and limitations: Researchers caution that invariant MAIT and iNKT cells could partly confound zero-insertion analyses. Twin sharing of out-of-frame TCR alpha was underestimated by models in monozygotic pairs. Those out-of-frame alpha sequences shared by twins showed an excess of low generation probability.

The CDR3 is made up of 15 amino acids. The ends were cut back, 5 bases at V and 6 bases at J, with 17 bases in the middle. With regard to this clonotype: Its antigen is undetermined.

Template switching supplied a universal primer site; unique molecular identifiers were carried on the cDNA. TCRdb recomputed calls from the 5' RACE reads with MiXCR, one row per CDR3 protein. Here the sample spans about 1.7 million distinct CDR3 sequences, around a third being singletons. The sequence derives from a newborn girl in good health. J is TRBJ1-5 and V is TRBV12-3 or TRBV12-4, with a weak D call TRBD1 (6 bases). The source material was cord blood. DNA of the CDR3: TGTGCCAGCAGTCCTAACCCCCAGGGGTTTCAGCCCCAGCATTTT. Translation gives CASSPNPQGFQPQHF.